What follows describes a single T cell receptor beta chain. Antigen: not known. Some clones are missing from TCRdb's copy, which holds only in-frame ones; the method was immunoSEQ multiplex PCR. The sample shows over 85,000 clones, roughly 92% of them seen only once. This sample was included in a study of T cell responses to AZD1222 COVID-19 vaccine. Study context: The analysis combined second doses at about 4 or about 12 weeks.

CDR1 is SNHLY, CDR2 FYNNEI, per germline. The V end was cut by 3 bases, the J end by 6 bases, with 12 bases between. This CDR3 spans 14 amino acids. Whole-study results and caveats: Spike-specific TCR depth and breadth grew after two AZD1222 doses. It should be noted that donors were predominantly white British and more often female, and clonal diversity was possibly underestimated.

The specimen was peripheral blood, collected on day 0 of AZD1222 vaccination. This TCR was sampled from an adult in good health. The rearrangement joins TRBV2 to TRBJ1-5, with D possibly being TRBD1 (6 bases). The CDR3 region is CASSELGGLQPQHF. CDR3 sequence (DNA): TGTGCCAGCAGTGAGTTGGGGGGGCTTCAGCCCCAGCATTTT.